This is a list of T cell receptor beta chains from one sample in a study of T cell changes during pregnancy in multiple sclerosis. Clones were read by immunoSEQ multiplex PCR, and TCRdb kept only the in-frame ones, dropping some. The sample records some 110,000 clones, about 90% being singletons. The sequencing here drew on peripheral blood, taken before pregnancy. These receptors were obtained from a female donor with multiple sclerosis, enrolled in a pregnancy study. Each CDR3 is given with its conserved first and last residue. D genes are given only for firm matches. Not all rows give a size; the values are once, few, many and, for expanded clones, a class.

V gene	clone size	D gene	J gene	CDR3 DNA	CDR3 protein
TRBV9	-	TRBD1	TRBJ1-1	TGTGCCAGCAGCGGACCGGGACAGCCCGCCGTGAACACTGAAGCTTTCTTT	CASSGPGQPAVNTEAFF
TRBV2	-	TRBD2	TRBJ2-7	TGTGCCAGCAGACTACCGGGACTAGCGGGGAGGTACGAGCAGTACTTC	CASRLPGLAGRYEQYF
TRBV4-1	-	-	TRBJ2-1	TGCGCCAGCAGCCAAGGAGGGGGCTCCTACAATGAGCAGTTCTTC	CASSQGGGSYNEQFF
TRBV27	-	-	TRBJ1-1	TGTGCCAGCAGTTTATCGAGGGGGGGCAGCGGTGAAGCTTTCTTT	CASSLSRGGSGEAFF
TRBV4-3	-	-	TRBJ2-3	TGCGCCAGCAGCCAAGATTTCTCAGATACGCAGTATTTT	CASSQDFSDTQYF
TRBV6-5	-	TRBD1	TRBJ2-6	TGTGCCAGCAGTCGTAGGGGGCTTGGGGCCAACGTCCTGACTTTC	CASSRRGLGANVLTF
TRBV28	-	-	TRBJ1-4	TGTGCCAGCGGAGGGAAGGGGGGGGCGGATGAAAAACTGTTTTTT	CASGGKGGADEKLFF
TRBV7-2	-	-	TRBJ1-6	TGTGCCAGCAGCGTGGGCCCCGTAAATTCACCCCTCCACTTT	CASSVGPVNSPLHF
TRBV5-4	once	-	TRBJ2-1	TGTGCCGCCCTGGAGATTGAGGAGAATGAGCAGTTCTTC	CAALEIEENEQFF
TRBV2	-	-	TRBJ1-6	TGTGCCAGCAGTGAGCGAGATTCTAATTCACCCCTCCACTTT	CASSERDSNSPLHF
TRBV7-9	once	-	TRBJ1-1	TGTGCCAGCAGCCCAAGCGGGCCGGGTATGAACACTGAAGCTTTCTTT	CASSPSGPGMNTEAFF
TRBV7-9	-	TRBD2	TRBJ2-3	TGTGCCAGCAGTGAAGGGACTACCTATTACACAGATACGCAGTATTTT	CASSEGTTYYTDTQYF
TRBV5-6	-	TRBD2	TRBJ2-6	TGTGCCAGCAGCTTGAGCGGGGCTGGGGCCAACGTCCTGACTTTC	CASSLSGAGANVLTF
TRBV19	-	-	TRBJ1-2	TGTGCCAGTAGTATCCCCCCAGGGGTTAATGGCTACACCTTC	CASSIPPGVNGYTF
TRBV27	-	-	TRBJ1-1	TGTGCCAGCAGTTTAGGGGGGATTAACACTGAAGCTTTCTTT	CASSLGGINTEAFF
TRBV27	-	-	TRBJ1-6	TGTGCCAGCAGCCCAGGGTGGGGCAACTCCTATAATTCACCCCTCCACTTT	CASSPGWGNSYNSPLHF
TRBV5-4	-	-	TRBJ2-1	TGTGCCAGCAGCTTGCACGAGTACAATGAGCAGTTCTTC	CASSLHEYNEQFF
TRBV7-2	-	-	TRBJ2-5	TGTGCCAGCAGCTTACCTAACCAAGAGACCCAGTACTTC	CASSLPNQETQYF
TRBV5-1	-	TRBD1	TRBJ2-7	TGCGCCAGCAGCTTGGTGACAGGGGGCGACGAGCAGTACTTC	CASSLVTGGDEQYF
TRBV5-1	-	TRBD1	TRBJ2-5	TGCGCCAGCAGTCAACCCGACAGGGGGGTGATAGAGACCCAGTACTTC	CASSQPDRGVIETQYF
TRBV7-2	-	TRBD2	TRBJ2-7	TGTGCCAGCAGCTTAGTGGTCGGGGGGGTTTTCCCCTACGAGCAGTACTTC	CASSLVVGGVFPYEQYF
TRBV7-2	-	-	TRBJ2-3	TGTGCCAGCAGCGCTATCCCTAGCGTCGCAGATACGCAGTATTTT	CASSAIPSVADTQYF
TRBV27	-	-	TRBJ2-1	TGTGCCAGCAGTAACCTTGGAAGGGGCAATGAGCAGTTCTTC	CASSNLGRGNEQFF
TRBV7-3	-	TRBD1	TRBJ1-4	TGTGCCAGCAGCTTAACTGGGACAGGGGATGAAAAACTGTTTTTT	CASSLTGTGDEKLFF
TRBV5-8	-	-	TRBJ2-2	TGTGCCAGCAGCTTGGACCGGGGTCGGACCGGGGAGCTGTTTTTT	CASSLDRGRTGELFF
TRBV6-5	-	-	TRBJ2-5	TGTGCCAGCAGTTCAACCCTCCGGGAGACCCAGTACTTC	CASSSTLRETQYF
TRBV28	-	-	TRBJ2-7	TGTGCCAGCAGTTTGGGCACCGACTACGAGCAGTACTTC	CASSLGTDYEQYF
TRBV7-6	-	TRBD1	TRBJ2-7	TGTGCCAGCAGCTTAAGGACAGGGAGCTACGAGCAGTACTTC	CASSLRTGSYEQYF